The clone carrying this T cell receptor beta chain was detected many times. CDR3 size: 16 residues. Germline V lookup: CDR1 SGHRS, CDR2 YFSETQ. V dropped 4 bases and J dropped 0 bases, with 14 bases sitting between them. TCRdb reprocessed the RT-PCR reads with MiXCR, giving one entry per CDR3 protein. The table lists about 680,000 distinct CDR3 sequences, approximately 15% of them singletons. Specimen: memory CD4+ T cells from blood. The chain joins TRBV5-1 to TRBJ2-1, with D unclear. The sequence was collected from a female donor in good health, serving as a healthy control. CDR3 sequence: CASSRTFSTSYNEQFF. CDR3 DNA: TGCGCCAGCAGCCGCACGTTTAGTACCTCCTACAATGAGCAGTTCTTC.